This paragraph reports one TCR beta chain. Its target is not known. Mismatch with germline at one junction end may stem from a read error. These data belong to a study of T cells after posttransplantation cyclophosphamide. Method: immunoSEQ multiplex PCR; TCRdb's copy keeps in-frame clones and lacks some. The table lists hundreds of clones, around 64% of them singletons. General study results and limits: Donor CD8+ memory clones often dominated recipient blood repertoires at later times. Skin or GI-infiltrating T cells shared few TRB sequences with blood. TRB clonality was highly associated with recipient CMV seropositivity and reactivation.

Germline loops: CDR1 SGHTA, CDR2 FQGTGA. The CDR3 totals 15 residues. The sample taken for sequencing was memory CD8+ T cells sorted from blood. The V and J genes are TRBV7-3 and TRBJ2-3; 9 bases fit TRBD2. This receptor was taken from a woman aged 50 to 60 in good health and a related stem cell transplant donor. CDR3 sequence (DNA): TGTGCCAGCAGCCGACTAGCGGCGAACACAAATACGCAGTATTTT. This codes for CASSRLAANTNTQYF.